Reported below is one T cell receptor beta chain. Its antigen is undetermined. This entry belongs to a study of cytotoxic CD8 clonotypes in ibrutinib-treated CLL. Study conclusions and caveats: Clonality was higher at baseline than in age-matched healthy donors and tracked circulating CD8+ T-cell counts.

Clones were sequenced by immunoSEQ multiplex PCR, and TCRdb holds only the in-frame ones, with some missing. The top ten clones hold approximately 25% of a sample with about 92,000 clones, about 74% of them seen once. Germline V gives CDR1 MNHNS, CDR2 SASEGT. This CDR3 is built from 15 residues. Trimming pared 8 bases from V and 1 base from J, leaving 14 bases between. This rearrangement joins TRBV6-1 to TRBJ1-4; D unresolved. This clonotype was obtained from a human donor with chronic lymphocytic leukemia. The specimen comprised PBMCs, sampled after 24 months of ibrutinib treatment. The DNA of the CDR3 is TGTGCCAGCGTACGTCGTGAGGTAACTAATGAAAAACTGTTTTTT. Its translation is CASVRREVTNEKLFF.